This record looks at one T cell receptor beta chain sequence and its context. Its antigen is undetermined. The V gene lost 0 bases and the J gene lost 11 bases, with 20 bases spanning the gap. The CDR3 has 16 amino acids. From germline, CDR1 is MGHRA and CDR2 YSYEKL. The repertoire was sequenced with immunoSEQ multiplex PCR; TCRdb's copy has only in-frame clones and lacks some. The top ten hold about 0.68% of the sample, which has tens of thousands of clones, 85% to 95% seen once. These data originate in a study of cytomegalovirus exposure and HLA in healthy donors. Study-level points and caveats: The tendency of first-cohort TCR clusters to co-occur in the roughly 120 validation repertoires was identified by a subsequent analysis. Per published reports, the classifier diagnosed cytomegalovirus status with high specificity and sensitivity. In vitro, a few CMV-associated chains proved specific for CMV antigens. Whilst most TCR sequences proved rare, a subset of public TCRs occurred across many donors.

Sequenced input: PBMCs. The V call is TRBV4-1, the J call TRBJ1-5, with D possibly TRBD1 on 5 matching bases. The sequence derives from a man between 18 and 29 years old in good health and CMV-seronegative. The CDR3 DNA reads as TGCGCCAGCAGCCAAGATTCCGTTGCCCGTCGGGGGACCCAGCATTTT. Residues: CASSQDSVARRGTQHF.